These 15 T cell receptor beta chains came from one sample sequenced in a study of blood T cell repertoires in COVID-19. Measured with immunoSEQ multiplex PCR; TCRdb has only the in-frame clones, and not every one. The table shows roughly 140,000 clones, with around 80% occurring only once. The sample taken for sequencing was PBMCs or T cells enriched from blood (not recorded which). The receptors originated from a man between 45 and 60 years old who had recovered from COVID-19.

The V gene is TRBV19, the J gene TRBJ1-1; perhaps TRBD1 as D (6 bases). The CDR3 loop spans 14 amino acids. V gave up 4 bases and J gave up 4 bases, with 13 bases separating them. CDR1 is LNHDA, CDR2 SQIVND, per germline (reference sequence). CDR3 sequence reads: CASSRGHVITEAFF. The CDR3 coding sequence is TGTGCCAGTAGTAGGGGGCATGTGATCACTGAAGCTTTCTTT.

The CDR3 reads CASSAAGRGNQPQHF. For the CDR3, the DNA is TGTGCCAGCAGCGCCGCCGGGAGGGGCAATCAGCCCCAGCATTTT. The rearrangement joins TRBV9 to TRBJ1-5, with D uncertain. Germline V gene lookup returns CDR1 SGDLS and CDR2 YYNGEE. The V and J ends lost 3 bases and 2 bases respectively, with 12 bases between them. CDR3 size: 15 residues.

The chain is built from TRBV6-4 and TRBJ1-2, with TRBD1 as a possible D gene (6 bases). Trimming took off 2 bases at V and 3 bases at J, with 10 bases between the two ends. Germline assignment: CDR1 MRHNA and CDR2 SNTAGT. This CDR3 contains 14 residues. The CDR3 sequence: CASSDRTVDYGYTF. The CDR3 DNA is TGTGCCAGCAGTGACCGGACAGTCGACTATGGCTACACCTTC.

The chain employs TRBV6-5 and TRBJ2-1; TRBD2 matches at 10 bases. The germline V gene has CDR1 MNHEY and CDR2 SVGAGI. This CDR3 is built from 13 residues. V was pared by 6 bases and J by 9 bases, with 5 bases of the junction left unmatched. CDR3 residues: CASRPGLALEQFF. The CDR3 DNA reads as TGTGCCAGCAGGCCGGGACTAGCGCTTGAGCAGTTCTTC.

The chain uses TRBV6-5 and TRBJ1-2; weak D call: TRBD1 (6 bases). Germline lookup yields CDR1 MNHEY and CDR2 SVGAGI. There are 13 residues in the CDR3. V lost 6 bases and J 2 bases, leaving 10 bases between the germline ends. CDR3 loop: CASSVDRNYGYTF. For the CDR3, the DNA is TGTGCCAGCAGCGTCGACAGGAACTATGGCTACACCTTC.

This chain links TRBV9 with TRBJ1-1; 7 bases are shared with TRBD1. Germline-derived CDR1 and CDR2 are SGDLS and YYNGEE. The CDR3 spans 16 residues. V shed 6 bases and J 5 bases; nucleotides not matched to a gene: 16. The CDR3 region has the DNA TGTGCCAGCACCCCAACGGGAGGGGGCGCCGGGACTGAAGCTTTCTTT. This codes for CASTPTGGGAGTEAFF.

The V call is TRBV9, the J call TRBJ1-1; tentative D call: TRBD1 (6 bases). Germline V CDR1 and CDR2: SGDLS, YYNGEE. CDR3 length: 13 residues. V lost 0 bases and J 8 bases, leaving 11 bases between the germline ends. The DNA of the CDR3 is TGTGCCAGCAGCGTAGGGCAGGGGCCGGAAGCTTTCTTT. Translating it yields CASSVGQGPEAFF.

The chain joins TRBV29-1 to TRBJ2-7; 7 bases are shared with TRBD1. From germline, CDR1 is SQVTM and CDR2 ANQGSEA. The ends lost 6 bases at V and 4 bases at J; junction bases unmatched: 3. The CDR3 is made up of 11 amino acids. In nucleotides, the CDR3 is TGCAGCGTCTCAGGGGGATACGAGCAGTACTTC. Residues: CSVSGGYEQYF.

The chain carries TRBV6-2 or TRBV6-3 and TRBJ1-1, with D unclear. CDR1 and CDR2 (germline): MNHEY, SVGEGT. The CDR3 runs to 13 residues. V gave up 2 bases and J gave up 0 bases, with 4 bases separating them. The CDR3 loop reads CASSYRLNTEAFF. Written as DNA, the CDR3 is TGTGCCAGCAGTTACCGTTTGAACACTGAAGCTTTCTTT.

Here the CDR3 reads CASSVVGQGPDTQYF. As DNA, the CDR3 is TGTGCCAGCAGCGTAGTGGGACAGGGGCCAGATACGCAGTATTTT. The rearrangement joins TRBV9 to TRBJ2-3; 10 bases match TRBD1. The length of the CDR3 is 15 residues. In germline, CDR1 is SGDLS, CDR2 YYNGEE. The V segment lost 0 bases and the J segment 4 bases; nucleotides outside the gene matches: 2.

This chain connects TRBV5-6 to TRBJ2-7; 11 bases agree with TRBD1. Germline trimming cut 4 bases from V and 3 bases from J; bases unmatched to any gene: 3. This CDR3 has 14 amino acids. CDR1 SGHDT and CDR2 YYEEEE come from the germline V gene. The CDR3 sequence: CASSRDRGDYEQYF. The CDR3 bases are TGTGCCAGCAGCCGGGACAGGGGGGACTACGAGCAGTACTTC.

This clone is a singleton in its sample. J is TRBJ2-2 and V is TRBV21-1; the D call in the table, TRBD1, was not verified against the DNA. TRBV21-1 is designated a pseudogene. The CDR3 spans 18 residues. The DNA for the CDR3 is TGTGCCAGCAACCGGACAGCAACTAAACGAACGAACACCGGGGAGCTGTTTTTT. It codes for CASNRTATKRTNTGELFF.

The rearrangement joins TRBV7-9 to TRBJ1-1, with D perhaps TRBD1 (5 bases). The CDR3 extends over 14 amino acids. V lost 5 bases to trimming and J lost 6 bases, with 16 bases between them. Germline V gene lookup returns CDR1 SEHNR and CDR2 FQNEAQ (reference sequence). The CDR3 coding sequence is TGTGCCAGCAGCCACGGGTCGCGGGGCCCTGAAGCTTTCTTT. Residues: CASSHGSRGPEAFF.

The gene calls are TRBV7-2 and TRBJ1-3, with 8 bases identical to TRBD1. This CDR3 has 18 amino acids. Germline values: CDR1 SGHTA, CDR2 FQGNSA. Trimming cost V 5 bases and J 0 bases; bases outside gene matches: 12. The CDR3 loop is CASSRGAGTGGSGNTIYF. CDR3 in DNA: TGTGCCAGCAGCAGAGGGGCAGGCACAGGGGGCTCTGGAAACACCATATATTTT.

The chain employs TRBV9 and TRBJ2-2; D is undetermined. Trimming removed 1 base from V and 1 base from J, with 5 bases in between. CDR3 length: 14 amino acids. Germline CDR1 SGDLS, CDR2 YYNGEE. CDR3 loop: CASSVLVNTGELFF. Here the CDR3 DNA reads TGTGCCAGCAGCGTATTAGTGAACACCGGGGAGCTGTTTTTT. The full variable domain, in which reference TRBV9 and TRBJ2-2 provide the parts outside the CDR3, is DSGVTQTPKHLITATGQRVTLRCSPRSGDLSVYWYQQSLDQGLQFLIQYYNGEERAKGNILERFSAQQFPDLHSELNLSSLELGDSALYFCASSVLVNTGELFFGEGSRLTVL.